This entry describes one T cell receptor beta chain. Its matching antigen is unknown. The data were taken from a study of response to subunit inactivated influenza vaccine. Study-wide results and limits: It was the authors' suggestion that each seasonal influenza vaccination recruits few new T cells.

The CDR3 covers 15 residues. Germline lookup yields CDR1 SGHRS and CDR2 YFSETQ. The J segment lost 1 base and the V segment lost 0 bases, leaving 3 bases of the junction unmatched. TCRdb redid the calling of the RT-PCR reads with MiXCR, one entry per CDR3 protein. The sample contains around 540,000 distinct CDR3 sequences, 12% of which appear only once. This rearrangement joins TRBV5-1 to TRBJ2-5, with 7 bases lining up with TRBD1. The sequence was obtained from a man in his fifties or sixties who received an inactivated influenza vaccine. The source was PBMCs from blood, collected on the day of vaccination. The CDR3 region is CASSLGTGFQETQYF. The CDR3 nucleotides read TGCGCCAGCAGCTTGGGGACAGGCTTCCAAGAGACCCAGTACTTC.